The 19 T cell receptor beta chains in this list originate from one sample, sequenced in a study of graft-versus-host responses after intestinal transplantation. No antigen has been identified for these receptors. Libraries were prepared by immunoSEQ multiplex PCR; TCRdb keeps only in-frame clonotypes and omits some of them. The repertoire includes 81,000 or so clones, 85% to 95% of them detected once, and around 1.1% sits in the top ten. The sequencing here drew on unstimulated CD8+ T cells sorted from spleen or lymph node cells, taken before transplant. The source of these receptors is a human donor who was the organ donor for an intestinal transplant.

This CDR3 is CAWSPTKLGDWVKNIQYF. In DNA form, the CDR3 reads TGTGCCTGGAGTCCGACGAAACTGGGGGACTGGGTAAAAAACATTCAGTACTTC. V and J are TRBV30 and TRBJ2-4; possible D gene TRBD2, 6 bases. The CDR3 contains 18 residues. The germline V gene has CDR1 GTSNPN and CDR2 SVGIG (reference sequence). V lost 2 bases and J 4 bases, leaving 24 bases between the germline ends.

The chain employs TRBV9 and TRBJ1-3, with 9 positions matching TRBD1. CDR3 length: 19 amino acids. Germline assignment: CDR1 SGDLS and CDR2 YYNGEE. V gave up 3 bases and J gave up 3 bases; unmatched junction bases: 16. The CDR3 is CASSELPLRTGVYGNTIYF. The DNA of the CDR3 is TGTGCCAGCAGCGAATTACCTCTTAGGACAGGGGTATATGGAAACACCATATATTTT.

V gene TRBV7-3 combines with J gene TRBJ2-3, with 10 bases fitting TRBD2. The germline V gene encodes CDR1 SGHTA and CDR2 FQGTGA. V was pared by 3 bases and J by 11 bases, with 5 bases of the junction left unmatched. The CDR3 length is 13 residues. The DNA for the CDR3 is TGTGCCAGCAGCTTGGCTAGCGGGAGAGAGCAGTATTTT. This sequence encodes CASSLASGREQYF.

This clone was seen a few times. The chain carries TRBV20-1 and TRBJ1-1, with no clear D. The V gene lost 6 bases and the J gene lost 8 bases, with 13 bases spanning the gap. CDR3 length: 11 residues. CDR1 is DFQATT and CDR2 is SNEGSKA in the germline V gene (reference sequence). The CDR3 here is CSAPGHPEAFF. CDR3 bases: TGCAGTGCCCCGGGTCACCCAGAAGCTTTCTTT.

The rearrangement links TRBV9 to TRBJ2-3, with unresolved D. V dropped 3 bases and J dropped 6 bases, with 26 bases sitting between them. Germline CDR1 and CDR2: SGDLS and YYNGEE. This CDR3 has 18 amino acids. The DNA for the CDR3 is TGTGCCAGCAGCGGGAAAATAAATGAAGGTAGCCTCGGCGATACGCAGTATTTT. Amino acid sequence: CASSGKINEGSLGDTQYF.

V is TRBV5-1 and J is TRBJ1-2; D unclear. The CDR3 spans 15 residues. Trimming shortened V by 4 bases and J by 6 bases, and 19 bases separated the two germline ends. CDR1 SGHRS and CDR2 YFSETQ come from the germline V gene. The CDR3 region is CASSPSDSRPHGYTF. CDR3 bases: TGCGCCAGCAGCCCGTCGGACTCTCGGCCACATGGCTACACCTTC. Full variable domain (rest looked up from reference TRBV5-1 and TRBJ1-2): KAGVTQTPRYLIKTRGQQVTLSCSPISGHRSVSWYQQTPGQGLQFLFEYFSETQRNKGNFPGRFSGRQFSNSRSEMNVSTLELGDSALYLCASSPSDSRPHGYTFGSGTRLTVV.

V is TRBV11-2 and J is TRBJ2-1; D unclear. The CDR3 has 12 amino acids. Per germline, CDR1 SGHAT and CDR2 FQNNGV. Trimming shortened V by 2 bases and J by 7 bases, and 6 bases separated the two germline ends. CDR3 DNA sequence: TGTGCCAGCAGCTTACCCCTTAATGAGCAGTTCTTC. It is translated as CASSLPLNEQFF.

The CDR3 reads CASSLWGAGNTIYF. The CDR3, as DNA: TGTGCCAGCAGCTTATGGGGGGCTGGAAACACCATATATTTT. V is TRBV7-2 and J is TRBJ1-3, with a weak D call TRBD1 (5 bases). The CDR3 is 14 amino acids. V lost 2 bases and J 2 bases, leaving 7 bases between the germline ends. Germline assignment: CDR1 SGHTA and CDR2 FQGNSA.

The V gene is TRBV30, the J gene TRBJ1-6; 8 bases line up with TRBD1. Germline V gene lookup returns CDR1 GTSNPN and CDR2 SVGIG (reference sequence). The CDR3 contains 14 residues. Unmatched junction bases numbered 5, after V lost 4 bases and J lost 6 bases. The CDR3: CAWNPGQGNSPLHF. The CDR3 coding sequence is TGTGCCTGGAATCCAGGACAGGGTAATTCACCCCTCCACTTT.

This chain links TRBV27 with TRBJ2-2; TRBD2 agrees at 8 bases. From germline, CDR1 is MNHEY and CDR2 SMNVEV (reference sequence). Trimming cost V 5 bases and J 2 bases; bases outside gene matches: 1. The CDR3 is 14 amino acids. CDR3 region: CASSTSGNTGELFF. The CDR3, as DNA: TGTGCCAGCAGTACTAGCGGCAACACCGGGGAGCTGTTTTTT.

The chain joins TRBV30 to TRBJ2-1, with D maybe TRBD1 (6 bases). Deletions cut 1 base from V and 3 bases from J, with 13 bases between. The CDR3 is made up of 15 amino acids. Per the germline V gene, CDR1 is GTSNPN and CDR2 is SVGIG (reference sequence). The DNA for the CDR3 is TGTGCCTGGAGTGACCTCGGGACAATCTACAATGAGCAGTTCTTC. Residues: CAWSDLGTIYNEQFF.

With regard to this clone: Germline is not matched at one junction end, which may reflect a read error. The chain uses TRBV19 and TRBJ1-6; D gene uncertain. Looked up from germline, CDR1 is LNHDA and CDR2 is SQIVND (reference sequence). The length of the CDR3 is 15 residues. CDR3 bases: TGTGCCGGTAGTATTACGGGGAGTGGTAATTCACCCCTCCACTTT. This encodes CAGSITGSGNSPLHF.

V gene TRBV4-3 combines with J gene TRBJ1-2; perhaps TRBD1 as D (6 bases). V was clipped by 0 bases and J by 4 bases, with 12 bases between them. From germline, CDR1 is LGHNA and CDR2 YSLEER. The CDR3 is made up of 15 amino acids. The CDR3 reads CASSQEVGGGYGYTF. CDR3 DNA: TGCGCCAGCAGCCAAGAAGTGGGAGGGGGCTATGGCTACACCTTC.

This chain joins TRBV19 and TRBJ1-5; 8 bases match TRBD1. Germline CDR1 reads LNHDA; CDR2 reads SQIVND (reference sequence). V dropped 9 bases and J dropped 5; count of bases not matched to a gene: 9. The CDR3 covers 14 residues. The CDR3 region is CASSAGQGDQPQHF. CDR3 coding DNA: TGTGCCAGCTCCGCTGGACAGGGAGATCAGCCCCAGCATTTT.

This sequence joins TRBV9 and TRBJ2-1, with TRBD2 matching 12 bases. The CDR3 totals 18 residues. Germline trimming cut 0 bases from V and 6 bases from J; bases unmatched to any gene: 10. CDR1 and CDR2 (germline): SGDLS, YYNGEE. CDR3: CASSVDPVLAGGPNEQFF. The CDR3, as DNA: TGTGCCAGCAGCGTAGACCCCGTACTAGCGGGGGGTCCCAATGAGCAGTTCTTC.

The chain uses TRBV5-1 and TRBJ2-5; a possible D gene is TRBD1 (6 bases). This CDR3 is 13 amino acids long. Trimming stripped 2 bases from V and 5 bases from J, with 10 bases between. CDR1 is SGHRS, CDR2 YFSETQ, per germline. The CDR3 DNA reads as TGCGCCAGCAGCTTCAGGGGTCATGAGACCCAGTACTTC. This sequence encodes CASSFRGHETQYF. The variable domain in full, completed from reference TRBV5-1 and TRBJ2-5, reads KAGVTQTPRYLIKTRGQQVTLSCSPISGHRSVSWYQQTPGQGLQFLFEYFSETQRNKGNFPGRFSGRQFSNSRSEMNVSTLELGDSALYLCASSFRGHETQYFGPGTRLLVL.

The chain uses TRBV19 and TRBJ2-1; a possible D gene is TRBD2 (6 bases). Trimming took 1 base from V and 5 from J, leaving 12 bases between them. CDR1 and CDR2 (germline): LNHDA, SQIVND (reference sequence). The CDR3 has 15 amino acids. The CDR3 DNA sequence: TGTGCCAGTAGTATAGCAGCGGGTTCCGACAATGAGCAGTTCTTC. Translation gives CASSIAAGSDNEQFF.

The J gene is TRBJ2-7, the V gene TRBV18, with TRBD1 identical over 7 bases. CDR1 and CDR2 from the germline V gene are KGHSH and LQKENI. V dropped 3 bases and J dropped 4; count of bases not matched to a gene: 6. The CDR3 is 14 amino acids. The CDR3 region has the DNA TGTGCCAGCTCACCCCGACAGGGTAATTACGAGCAGTACTTC. Amino acids: CASSPRQGNYEQYF.

The chain uses TRBV6-1 and TRBJ1-2, with TRBD1 as a possible D gene (6 bases). Germline V gene lookup returns CDR1 MNHNS and CDR2 SASEGT. V dropped 3 bases and J dropped 6 bases, with 23 bases sitting between them. The CDR3 sequence is 17 residues long. The CDR3 DNA sequence: TGTGCCAGCAGTGACTTGTTGTCCGGGACACTAGGGGATGGCTACACCTTC. Translated: CASSDLLSGTLGDGYTF.